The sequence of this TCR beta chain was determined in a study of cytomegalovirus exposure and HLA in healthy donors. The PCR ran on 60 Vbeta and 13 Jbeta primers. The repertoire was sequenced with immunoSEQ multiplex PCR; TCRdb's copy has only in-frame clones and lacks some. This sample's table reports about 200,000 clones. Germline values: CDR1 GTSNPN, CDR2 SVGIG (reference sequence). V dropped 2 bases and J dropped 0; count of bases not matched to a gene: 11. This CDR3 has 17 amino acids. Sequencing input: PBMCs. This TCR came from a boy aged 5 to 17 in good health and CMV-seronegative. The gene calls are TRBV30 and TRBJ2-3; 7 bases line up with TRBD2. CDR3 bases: TGTGCCTGGAGTCATTCTCGGACTAGTTCTAGCACAGATACGCAGTATTTT. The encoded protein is CAWSHSRTSSSTDTQYF.